This T cell receptor beta chain stems from a study of immune evolution from preneoplasia to lung adenocarcinoma. This clone was counted a single time. V shed 5 bases, J shed 3 bases, and the junction held 9 bases outside the gene matches. The CDR3 extends over 15 amino acids. Germline V gene lookup returns CDR1 SGHVS and CDR2 FQNEAQ. Some clones are missing from TCRdb's copy, which holds only in-frame ones; the method was immunoSEQ multiplex PCR. The sample carries thousands of clones, around 80% recorded once. The chain employs TRBV7-8 and TRBJ2-7, with 8 positions matching TRBD1. What was sequenced was FFPE adjacent normal lung tissue. The clonotype comes from a person aged 60-80 years with lung adenocarcinoma. The CDR3 region has the DNA TGTGCCAGCAGCCCCGACCGGACAGGGAACTACGAGCAGTACTTC. Its translation is CASSPDRTGNYEQYF.